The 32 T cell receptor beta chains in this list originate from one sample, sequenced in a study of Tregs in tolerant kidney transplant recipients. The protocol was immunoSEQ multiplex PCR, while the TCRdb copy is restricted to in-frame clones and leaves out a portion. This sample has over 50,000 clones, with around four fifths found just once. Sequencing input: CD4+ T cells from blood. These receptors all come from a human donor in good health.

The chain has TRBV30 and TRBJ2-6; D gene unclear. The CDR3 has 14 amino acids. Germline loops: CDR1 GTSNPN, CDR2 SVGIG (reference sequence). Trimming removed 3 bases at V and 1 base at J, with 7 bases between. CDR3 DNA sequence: TGTGCCTGGAGGAAGGGTTCTGGGGCCAACGTCCTGACTTTC. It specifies CAWRKGSGANVLTF.

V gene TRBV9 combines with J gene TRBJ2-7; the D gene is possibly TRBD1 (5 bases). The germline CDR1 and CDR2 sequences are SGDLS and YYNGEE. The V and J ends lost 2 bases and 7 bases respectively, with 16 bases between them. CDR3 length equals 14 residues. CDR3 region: CASSVGQWVEEQYF. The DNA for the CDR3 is TGTGCCAGCAGCGTGGGGCAGTGGGTCGAGGAGCAGTACTTC.

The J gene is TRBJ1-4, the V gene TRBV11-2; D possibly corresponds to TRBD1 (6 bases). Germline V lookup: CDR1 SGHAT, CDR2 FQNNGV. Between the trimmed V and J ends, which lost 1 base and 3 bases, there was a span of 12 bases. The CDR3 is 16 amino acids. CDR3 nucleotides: TGTGCCAGCAGCTTAGGGCAGGGGTGGGCTAATGAAAAACTGTTTTTT. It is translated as CASSLGQGWANEKLFF.

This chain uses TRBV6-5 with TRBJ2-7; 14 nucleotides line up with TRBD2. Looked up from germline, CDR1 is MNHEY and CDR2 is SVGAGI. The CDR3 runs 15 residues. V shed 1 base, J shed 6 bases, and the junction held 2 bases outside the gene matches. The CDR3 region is CASSYYGLAGGEQYF. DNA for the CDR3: TGTGCCAGCAGTTACTATGGACTAGCGGGAGGCGAGCAGTACTTC.

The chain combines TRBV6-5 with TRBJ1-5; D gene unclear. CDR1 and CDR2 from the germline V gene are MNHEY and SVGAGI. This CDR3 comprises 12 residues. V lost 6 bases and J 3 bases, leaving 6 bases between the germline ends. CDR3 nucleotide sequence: TGTGCCAGCAGGGCGAACAATCAGCCCCAGCATTTT. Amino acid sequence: CASRANNQPQHF.

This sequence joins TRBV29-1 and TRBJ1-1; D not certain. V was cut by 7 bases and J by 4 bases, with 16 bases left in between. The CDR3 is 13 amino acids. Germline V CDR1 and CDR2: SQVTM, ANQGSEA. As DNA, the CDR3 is TGCAGCGCTATGACCGCTTGGGGCACTGAAGCTTTCTTT. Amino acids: CSAMTAWGTEAFF.

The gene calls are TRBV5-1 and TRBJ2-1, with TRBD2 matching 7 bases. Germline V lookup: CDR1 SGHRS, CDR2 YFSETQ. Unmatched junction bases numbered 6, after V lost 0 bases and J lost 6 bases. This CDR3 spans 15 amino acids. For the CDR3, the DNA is TGCGCCAGCAGCTTGGTTGGGCGGGGGACCAATGAGCAGTTCTTC. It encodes CASSLVGRGTNEQFF.

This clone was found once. The CDR3 here is CASSQEQGTNEKLFF. In nucleotides, the CDR3 is TGTGCCAGCAGCCAGGAACAGGGGACTAATGAAAAACTGTTTTTT. J is TRBJ1-4 and V is TRBV4-2, with 7 nucleotides matching TRBD1. Germline V gene lookup returns CDR1 LGHNA and CDR2 YNFKEQ. With V trimmed by 3 bases and J by 2 bases, 3 bases remained unmatched. The length of the CDR3 is 15 residues.

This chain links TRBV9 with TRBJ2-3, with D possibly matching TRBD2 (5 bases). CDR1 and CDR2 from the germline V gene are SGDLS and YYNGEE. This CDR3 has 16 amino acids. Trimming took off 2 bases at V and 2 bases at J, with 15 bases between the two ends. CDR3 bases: TGTGCCAGCAGCGTCTCTCTAAGCGGCCACACAGATACGCAGTATTTT. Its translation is CASSVSLSGHTDTQYF.

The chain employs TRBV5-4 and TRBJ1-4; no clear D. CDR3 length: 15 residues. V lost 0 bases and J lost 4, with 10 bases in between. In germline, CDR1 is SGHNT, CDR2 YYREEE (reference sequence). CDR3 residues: CASSLGGQRNEKLFF. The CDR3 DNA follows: TGTGCCAGCAGCTTGGGAGGGCAGCGTAATGAAAAACTGTTTTTT.

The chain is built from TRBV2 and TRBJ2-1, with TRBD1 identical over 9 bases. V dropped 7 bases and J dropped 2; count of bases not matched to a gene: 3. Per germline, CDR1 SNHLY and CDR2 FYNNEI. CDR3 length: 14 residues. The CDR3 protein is CASKGQGPYNEQFF. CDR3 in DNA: TGTGCCAGCAAGGGACAGGGACCCTACAATGAGCAGTTCTTC. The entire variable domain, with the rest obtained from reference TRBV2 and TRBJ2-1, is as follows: EPEVTQTPSHQVTQMGQEVILRCVPISNHLYFYWYRQILGQKVEFLVSFYNNEISEKSEIFDDQFSVERPDGSNFTLKIRSTKLEDSAMYFCASKGQGPYNEQFFGPGTRLTVL.

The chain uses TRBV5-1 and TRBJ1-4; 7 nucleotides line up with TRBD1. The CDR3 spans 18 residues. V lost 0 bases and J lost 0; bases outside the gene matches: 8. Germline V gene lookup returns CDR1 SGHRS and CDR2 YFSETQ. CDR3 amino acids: CASSLAPDRFATNEKLFF. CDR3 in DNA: TGCGCCAGCAGCTTGGCCCCGGACAGGTTTGCAACTAATGAAAAACTGTTTTTT.

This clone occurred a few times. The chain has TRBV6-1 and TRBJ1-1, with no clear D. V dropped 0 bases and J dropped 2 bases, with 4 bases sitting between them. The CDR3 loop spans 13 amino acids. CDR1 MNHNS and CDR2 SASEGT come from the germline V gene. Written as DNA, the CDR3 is TGTGCCAGCAGTGAAGCAGTTAACACTGAAGCTTTCTTT. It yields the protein CASSEAVNTEAFF.

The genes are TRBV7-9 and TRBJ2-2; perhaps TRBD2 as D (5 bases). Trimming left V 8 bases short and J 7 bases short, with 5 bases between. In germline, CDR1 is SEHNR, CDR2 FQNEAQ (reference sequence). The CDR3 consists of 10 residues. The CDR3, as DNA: TGTGCCAGCCGGGACGGGGAGCTGTTTTTT. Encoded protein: CASRDGELFF.

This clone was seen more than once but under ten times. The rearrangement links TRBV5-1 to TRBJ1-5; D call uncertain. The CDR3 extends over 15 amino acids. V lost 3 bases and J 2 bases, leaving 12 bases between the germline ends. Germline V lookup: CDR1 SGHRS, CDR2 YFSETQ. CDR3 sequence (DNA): TGCGCCAGCAGCTGGGGAGGAGCGGGCAATCAGCCCCAGCATTTT. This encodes CASSWGGAGNQPQHF.

Here the CDR3 DNA reads TGTGCCATCCGGACTAGCGGGGGGTCGAGCTCCTACAATGAGCAGTTCTTC. Translating it yields CAIRTSGGSSSYNEQFF. The chain combines TRBV10-3 with TRBJ2-1, with 14 bases matching TRBD2. The trim removed 8 bases at V and 0 bases at J, leaving 6 bases unmatched. The CDR3 has 17 residues. Per the germline V gene, CDR1 is ENHRY and CDR2 is SYGVKD.

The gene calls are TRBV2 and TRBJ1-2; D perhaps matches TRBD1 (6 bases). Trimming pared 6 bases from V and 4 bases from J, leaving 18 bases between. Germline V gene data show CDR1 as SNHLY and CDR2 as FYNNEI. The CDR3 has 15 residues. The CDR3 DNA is TGTGCCAGCAGGACAATCGGGACAAAGGGCTATGGCTACACCTTC. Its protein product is CASRTIGTKGYGYTF.

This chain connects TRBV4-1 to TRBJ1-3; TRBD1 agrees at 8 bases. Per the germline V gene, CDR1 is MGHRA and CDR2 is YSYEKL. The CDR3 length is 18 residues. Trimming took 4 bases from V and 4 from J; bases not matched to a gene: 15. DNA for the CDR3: TGCGCCAGCAGCCCAGGAACAAGACAGGGGATTTCCGGAAACACCATATATTTT. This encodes CASSPGTRQGISGNTIYF.

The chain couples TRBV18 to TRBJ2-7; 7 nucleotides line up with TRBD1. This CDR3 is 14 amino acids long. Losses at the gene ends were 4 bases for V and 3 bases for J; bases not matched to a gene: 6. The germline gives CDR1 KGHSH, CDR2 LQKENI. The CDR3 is CASSRGQVGYEQYF. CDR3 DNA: TGTGCCAGCTCACGAGGACAGGTGGGCTACGAGCAGTACTTC.

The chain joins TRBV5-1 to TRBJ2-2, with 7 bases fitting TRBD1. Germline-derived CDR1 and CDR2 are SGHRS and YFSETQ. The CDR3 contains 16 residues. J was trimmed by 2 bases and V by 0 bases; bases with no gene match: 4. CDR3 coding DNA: TGCGCCAGCAGCTTGGGTACAGGGGAAAACACCGGGGAGCTGTTTTTT. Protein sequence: CASSLGTGENTGELFF.

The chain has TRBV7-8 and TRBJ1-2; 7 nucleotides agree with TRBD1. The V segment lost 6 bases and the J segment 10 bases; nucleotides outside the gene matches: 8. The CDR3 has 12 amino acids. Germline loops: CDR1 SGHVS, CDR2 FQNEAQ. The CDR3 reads CASRIPDRTYTF. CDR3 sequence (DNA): TGTGCCAGCAGAATCCCGGACAGGACCTACACCTTC.

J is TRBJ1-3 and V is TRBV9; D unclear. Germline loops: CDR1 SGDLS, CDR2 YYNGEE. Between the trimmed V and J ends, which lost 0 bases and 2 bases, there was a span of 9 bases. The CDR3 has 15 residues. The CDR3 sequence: CASSVAKGTGNTIYF. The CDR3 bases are TGTGCCAGCAGCGTAGCAAAGGGAACTGGAAACACCATATATTTT.

CDR3 residues: CASSSGDTGSAETQYF. The CDR3 nucleotides are TGCGCCAGCAGCTCGGGGGATACAGGGAGCGCAGAGACCCAGTACTTC. The rearrangement joins TRBV5-1 to TRBJ2-5, with D tentatively TRBD1 or TRBD2 (6 bases each). Deletions cut 3 bases from V and 4 bases from J, with 19 bases between. In germline, CDR1 is SGHRS, CDR2 YFSETQ. There are 16 residues in the CDR3. The full variable domain, its missing parts supplied by reference TRBV5-1 and TRBJ2-5, is KAGVTQTPRYLIKTRGQQVTLSCSPISGHRSVSWYQQTPGQGLQFLFEYFSETQRNKGNFPGRFSGRQFSNSRSEMNVSTLELGDSALYLCASSSGDTGSAETQYFGPGTRLLVL.

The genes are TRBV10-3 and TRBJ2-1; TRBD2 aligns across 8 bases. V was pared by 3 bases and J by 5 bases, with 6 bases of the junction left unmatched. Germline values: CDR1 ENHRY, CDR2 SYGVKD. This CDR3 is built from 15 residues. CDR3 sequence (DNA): TGTGCCATCAGTGAAAAACTAGCGGAAAACAATGAGCAGTTCTTC. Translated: CAISEKLAENNEQFF.

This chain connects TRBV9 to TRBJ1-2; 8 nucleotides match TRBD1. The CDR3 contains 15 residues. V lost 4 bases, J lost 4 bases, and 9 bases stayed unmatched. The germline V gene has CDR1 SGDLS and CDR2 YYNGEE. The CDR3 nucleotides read TGTGCCAGCAGCTCGACCCAGACAGGGGTCTATGGCTACACCTTC. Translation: CASSSTQTGVYGYTF.

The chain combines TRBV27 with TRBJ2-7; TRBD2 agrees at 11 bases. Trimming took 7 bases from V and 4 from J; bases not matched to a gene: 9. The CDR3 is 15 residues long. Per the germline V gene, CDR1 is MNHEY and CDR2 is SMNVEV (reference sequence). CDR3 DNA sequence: TGTGCCAGCAACCGAGTAGCGGGAGGGTCTTACGAGCAGTACTTC. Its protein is CASNRVAGGSYEQYF.

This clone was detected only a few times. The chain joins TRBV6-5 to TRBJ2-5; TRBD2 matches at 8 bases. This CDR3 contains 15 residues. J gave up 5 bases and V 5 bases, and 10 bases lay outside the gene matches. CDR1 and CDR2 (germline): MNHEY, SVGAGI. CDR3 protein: CASSLQREWAETQYF. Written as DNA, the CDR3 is TGTGCCAGCAGTCTCCAGCGGGAGTGGGCGGAGACCCAGTACTTC.

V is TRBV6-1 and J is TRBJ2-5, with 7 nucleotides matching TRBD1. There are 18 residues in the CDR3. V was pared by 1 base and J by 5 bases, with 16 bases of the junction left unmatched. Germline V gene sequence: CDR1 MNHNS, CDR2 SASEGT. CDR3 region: CASSEEGAHFSRGETQYF. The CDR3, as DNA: TGTGCCAGCAGTGAAGAGGGGGCCCACTTCTCGCGTGGGGAGACCCAGTACTTC.

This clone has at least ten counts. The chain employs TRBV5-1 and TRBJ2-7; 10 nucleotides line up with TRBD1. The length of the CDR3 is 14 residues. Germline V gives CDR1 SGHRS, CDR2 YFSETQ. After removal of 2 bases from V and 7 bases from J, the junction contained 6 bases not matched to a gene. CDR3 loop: CASSFGTGDGEQYF. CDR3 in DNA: TGCGCCAGCAGCTTTGGGACAGGGGACGGAGAGCAGTACTTC.

CDR3 amino acids: CASSLGPTNAGEKLFF. The CDR3 bases are TGCGCCAGCAGCTTGGGGCCTACTAATGCGGGGGAAAAACTGTTTTTT. This chain uses TRBV5-1 with TRBJ1-4; D is unclear. V dropped 0 bases and J dropped 8 bases, with 17 bases sitting between them. Per germline, CDR1 SGHRS and CDR2 YFSETQ. The CDR3 extends over 16 amino acids.

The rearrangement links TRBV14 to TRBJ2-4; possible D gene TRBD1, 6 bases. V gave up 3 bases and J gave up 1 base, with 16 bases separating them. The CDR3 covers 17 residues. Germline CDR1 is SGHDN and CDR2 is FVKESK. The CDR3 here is CASSHTTGFTAKNIQYF. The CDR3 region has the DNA TGTGCCAGCAGCCATACGACAGGTTTTACTGCCAAAAACATTCAGTACTTC. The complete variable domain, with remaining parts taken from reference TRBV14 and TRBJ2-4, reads EAGVTQFPSHSVIEKGQTVTLRCDPISGHDNLYWYRRVMGKEIKFLLHFVKESKQDESGMPNNRFLAERTGGTYSTLKVQPAELEDSGVYFCASSHTTGFTAKNIQYFGAGTRLSVL.

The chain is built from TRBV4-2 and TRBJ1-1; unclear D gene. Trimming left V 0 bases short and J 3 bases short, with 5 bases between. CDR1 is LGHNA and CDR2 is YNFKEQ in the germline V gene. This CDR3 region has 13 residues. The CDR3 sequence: CASSQEAYTEAFF. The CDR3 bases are TGTGCCAGCAGCCAAGAGGCGTACACTGAAGCTTTCTTT.